The 23 T cell receptor beta chains in this list originate from one sample, sequenced in a study of blood T cells in healthy people across ages. Primed by a sample-barcoded 5' primer and a J-beta primer mix, a second PCR proceeded for roughly 7 to 12 cycles. TCRdb re-called the 5' RACE reads through MiXCR, storing one row per CDR3 protein. This sample has 1.5 million to 1.9 million distinct CDR3 sequences, with 35% to 45% found just once. The sequenced sample consisted of blood. These TCRs come from a woman between 18 and 30 years old in good health.

In this sample, this clonotype turned up many times. J is TRBJ2-7 and V is TRBV25-1; D remains ambiguous. Looked up from germline, CDR1 is MGHDK and CDR2 is SYGVNS. This CDR3 has 12 amino acids. V was clipped by 9 bases and J by 0 bases, with 9 bases between them. CDR3 residues: CASSSHSYEQYF. The CDR3 nucleotides are TGTGCCAGTTCGTCGCACTCCTACGAGCAGTACTTC.

V gene TRBV9 combines with J gene TRBJ1-1; TRBD1 matches at 8 bases. CDR1 SGDLS and CDR2 YYNGEE come from the germline V gene. V gave up 8 bases and J gave up 5 bases; unmatched junction bases: 11. This CDR3 has 14 amino acids. Written as DNA, the CDR3 is TGTGCCAGGAGCACTCAGGGGGCGCGAACTGAAGCTTTCTTT. Its protein product is CARSTQGARTEAFF.

The rearrangement links TRBV5-1 to TRBJ2-5; 14 bases are shared with TRBD2. V was pared by 6 bases and J by 1 base, with 11 bases of the junction left unmatched. The germline V gene has CDR1 SGHRS and CDR2 YFSETQ. This CDR3 has 18 amino acids. CDR3 loop: CASTEGLAGGPFQETQYF. The CDR3, as DNA: TGCGCCAGCACCGAAGGACTAGCGGGGGGCCCCTTCCAAGAGACCCAGTACTTC.

This chain connects TRBV5-6 to TRBJ2-5; D ambiguous. The CDR3 length is 13 residues. Trimming took off 4 bases at V and 11 bases at J, with 18 bases between the two ends. Germline CDR1 reads SGHDT; CDR2 reads YYEEEE. CDR3 sequence: CASSLGSGLAQYF. CDR3 DNA: TGTGCCAGCAGCCTTGGGTCGGGTTTGGCGCAGTACTTC.

The J gene is TRBJ1-1, the V gene TRBV11-3; no clear D. The CDR3 runs to 14 residues. Trimming removed 5 bases from V and 5 bases from J, with 15 bases in between. Germline CDR1 and CDR2: SGHNT and YENEEA. The CDR3 DNA sequence: TGTGCCAGCAGCCCCATCCTTGGACCGACTGAAGCTTTCTTT. Its protein product is CASSPILGPTEAFF.

The chain has TRBV7-2 and TRBJ2-3, with D tentatively TRBD1 (5 bases). V lost 0 bases and J 6 bases, leaving 13 bases between the germline ends. CDR3 length: 15 residues. The germline CDR1 and CDR2 sequences are SGHTA and FQGNSA. The CDR3: CASSLAAGKADTQYF. The CDR3 bases are TGTGCCAGCAGCTTAGCTGCAGGGAAGGCGGATACGCAGTATTTT.

The CDR3 bases are TGTGCCACCAGTGATCCCGGACAGCCGATACATGAAGCTTTCTTT. Its translation is CATSDPGQPIHEAFF. The rearrangement links TRBV24-1 to TRBJ1-1, with TRBD1 as a possible D gene (6 bases). The CDR3 loop spans 15 amino acids. Germline CDR1 reads KGHDR; CDR2 reads SFDVKD. V dropped 3 bases and J dropped 7 bases, with 17 bases sitting between them.

The sample holds a few counts of this clonotype. This chain joins TRBV4-1 and TRBJ2-4; 13 bases line up with TRBD2. CDR3 length: 18 amino acids. V dropped 3 bases and J dropped 0; count of bases not matched to a gene: 5. CDR1 and CDR2 (germline): MGHRA, YSYEKL. CDR3 sequence: CASSHGLAGVLAKNIQYF. The CDR3, as DNA: TGCGCCAGCAGCCACGGACTAGCGGGGGTTCTAGCCAAAAACATTCAGTACTTC.

Ten or more counts support this clonotype. The chain joins TRBV12-3 or TRBV12-4 to TRBJ2-2; D is unclear. The length of the CDR3 is 13 residues. Trimming left V 1 base short and J 1 base short, with 1 base between. The CDR3 DNA follows: TGTGCCAGCAGTTTAGGGAACACCGGGGAGCTGTTTTTT. It encodes CASSLGNTGELFF.

This clonotype is a singleton in its sample. The V gene is TRBV6-1, the J gene TRBJ2-4; 9 positions match TRBD1. TRBJ2-7 explains the end of the DNA better; the J call may be wrong. There are 17 residues in the CDR3. Per the germline V gene, CDR1 is MNHNS and CDR2 is SASEGT. The CDR3: CASGSMRGGQGQYEQYF. The CDR3 region has the DNA TGTGCCAGCGGCTCAATGAGGGGTGGACAGGGGCAGTACGAGCAGTACTTC.

The chain is built from TRBV10-3 and TRBJ2-5, with TRBD2 as a possible D gene (7 bases). CDR1 and CDR2 (germline): ENHRY, SYGVKD. CDR3 length: 14 amino acids. Trimming took 8 bases from V and 7 from J, leaving 20 bases between them. The CDR3 nucleotides read TGTGCCATCGGTCAGCGGGAAGAGGGGGGGACCCAGTACTTC. It encodes CAIGQREEGGTQYF.

As for this clonotype: One base away lies a much larger clone, so this may be a sequencing read error. J is TRBJ2-3 and V is TRBV20-1; D not resolved. Germline V gene lookup returns CDR1 DFQATT and CDR2 SNEGSKA (reference sequence). This CDR3 is 12 amino acids long. The CDR3 coding sequence is TGCAGGGCTAGTGAAAGAGGAGATACGCAGTATTTT. Translating it yields CRASERGDTQYF.

The gene calls are TRBV4-1 and TRBJ2-3; 13 bases are a match to TRBD2. The V segment lost 4 bases and the J segment 3 bases; nucleotides outside the gene matches: 13. The CDR3 is 19 amino acids. Germline lookup yields CDR1 MGHRA and CDR2 YSYEKL. The CDR3 bases are TGCGCCAGCAGCCGCGGACTAGCGGGGGTTTCAGCCTTTACAGATACGCAGTATTTT. It is translated as CASSRGLAGVSAFTDTQYF.

V usage is TRBV6-5 and J usage is TRBJ2-3; no reliable D call. The germline V and J ends were trimmed by 6 bases and 2 bases, with 12 bases remaining between them. The CDR3 extends over 14 amino acids. CDR1 is MNHEY, CDR2 SVGAGI, per germline. CDR3: CASSYRTNTDTQYF. As DNA, the CDR3 is TGTGCCAGCAGCTATAGGACCAACACAGATACGCAGTATTTT.

The chain couples TRBV4-3 to TRBJ2-5; TRBD2 might be the D (6 bases). The CDR3 runs 17 residues. Trimming shortened V by 0 bases and J by 3 bases, and 17 bases separated the two germline ends. Germline-derived CDR1 and CDR2 are LGHNA and YSLEER. This chain's CDR3 is CASSQETPGLYEETQYF. CDR3 in DNA: TGCGCCAGCAGCCAAGAAACCCCGGGACTTTACGAAGAGACCCAGTACTTC.

This chain's CDR3 is CASSQKLDGEQFF. Written as DNA, the CDR3 is TGCGCCAGCAGCCAAAAACTAGACGGTGAGCAGTTCTTC. The V gene is TRBV4-3, the J gene TRBJ2-1, with D possibly matching TRBD2 (5 bases). Trimming pared 2 bases from V and 9 bases from J, leaving 11 bases between. Per germline, CDR1 LGHNA and CDR2 YSLEER. The CDR3 length is 13 residues.

The CDR3 region is CATSRNRVRNTEAFF. The CDR3 DNA is TGTGCCACCAGCAGAAACAGGGTCCGGAACACTGAAGCTTTCTTT. The chain has TRBV15 and TRBJ1-1; weak D call: TRBD1 (6 bases). Trimming pared 2 bases from V and 1 base from J, leaving 11 bases between. Germline assignment: CDR1 LNHNV and CDR2 YYDKDF (reference sequence). The CDR3 length is 15 residues.

The chain employs TRBV6-2 or TRBV6-3 and TRBJ1-1, with unresolved D. Trimming took 5 bases from V and 2 from J, leaving 12 bases between them. Germline V CDR1 and CDR2: MNHEY, SVGEGT. The CDR3 sequence is 14 residues long. This CDR3 is CASSHRTYNTEAFF. DNA of the CDR3: TGTGCCAGCAGTCACCGGACCTATAACACTGAAGCTTTCTTT.

The chain has TRBV16 and TRBJ1-2, with TRBD1 matching 9 bases. Germline CDR1 and CDR2: KGHSY and FQNENV. The CDR3 spans 13 residues. V dropped 1 base and J dropped 10; count of bases not matched to a gene: 4. DNA for the CDR3: TGTGCCAGCAGCCAATGGAAACAGGGGGCCTACACCTTC. This encodes CASSQWKQGAYTF.

This clonotype was seen more than once but under ten times. The gene calls are TRBV12-3 or TRBV12-4 and TRBJ1-4; D remains ambiguous. This CDR3 contains 14 residues. Trimming pared 3 bases from V and 7 bases from J, leaving 12 bases between. Here the CDR3 reads CASSFPRRAEKLFF. The CDR3 DNA reads as TGTGCCAGCAGTTTCCCCCGGAGAGCTGAAAAACTGTTTTTT.

This chain links TRBV30 with TRBJ2-7, with D perhaps matching TRBD1 (6 bases). The CDR3 covers 14 residues. The V end lost 0 bases, the J end lost 2 bases, and 11 bases lay between the germline ends. Germline loops: CDR1 GTSNPN, CDR2 SVGIG (reference sequence). The DNA of the CDR3 is TGTGCCTGGAGTGTACAGGGCAATCCCTACGAGCAGTACTTC. Residues: CAWSVQGNPYEQYF.

The chain joins TRBV5-6 to TRBJ1-1, with D unclear. Trimming shortened V by 6 bases and J by 2 bases, and 17 bases separated the two germline ends. Germline V gene sequence: CDR1 SGHDT, CDR2 YYEEEE. The CDR3 runs 15 residues. This CDR3 is CASIRGGLGNTEAFF. CDR3 nucleotides: TGTGCCAGCATCCGGGGAGGGTTGGGAAACACTGAAGCTTTCTTT.

This clonotype was observed a handful of times. The chain links TRBV4-3 to TRBJ2-7; no reliable D call. V was shortened by 0 bases and J by 0 bases, with 12 bases between the two germline ends. Germline-derived CDR1 and CDR2 are LGHNA and YSLEER. The CDR3 runs to 16 residues. The CDR3 sequence is CASSQDSTSSSYEQYF. DNA of the CDR3: TGCGCCAGCAGCCAAGATTCCACGTCGAGCTCCTACGAGCAGTACTTC.